The rows below give T cell receptor beta chains drawn from one sample of a study of shared clonotypes between healthy human individuals. Assay used: immunoSEQ multiplex PCR; TCRdb lists only in-frame clones, some missing. Of under 1 million clones listed, about 96% are singletons. Specimen: naive CD8+ T cells sorted from blood. These receptors were taken from a man aged 25-40 years in good health. Each CDR3 is given with its conserved first and last residue. Fields, in order: V gene, J gene, D gene, clone size, CDR3 DNA, CDR3 protein. The D gene is left open where the match is weak. A row's size may be missing; if present it is once, few, many or a size class.

>TRBV6-5|TRBJ1-1|-|-
TGTGCCAGCAGTTACTCGGGGACGAACACTGAAGCTTTCTTT
CASSYSGTNTEAFF
>TRBV9|TRBJ1-5|-|-
TGTGCCAGCAGCGTAGATGAGGGTTGGCCCCAGCATTTT
CASSVDEGWPQHF
>TRBV4-1|TRBJ2-7|-|once
TGCGCCAGCAGCCCCGACGACTACGAGCAGTACTTC
CASSPDDYEQYF
>TRBV7-9|TRBJ1-5|TRBD1|-
TGTGCCAGCAGCTTGGGACAGGGGAGCTCCTCTCGCAATCAGCCCCAGCATTTT
CASSLGQGSSSRNQPQHF
>TRBV2|TRBJ2-5|-|once
TGTGCCAGCCGATCCCGAGGACTCCAAGAGACCCAGTACTTC
CASRSRGLQETQYF
>TRBV15|TRBJ1-1|TRBD1|-
TGTGCCACCAGCAGATACACAGGGGTGAACACTGAAGCTTTCTTT
CATSRYTGVNTEAFF
>TRBV10-2|TRBJ1-5|-|once
TGCGCCAGCAGTGTAAATGTTGATAGCAATCAGCCCCAGCATTTT
CASSVNVDSNQPQHF
>TRBV6-5|TRBJ1-5|-|-
TGTGCCACCAAGGCAGGGGTATGGCAGCCCCAGCATTTT
CATKAGVWQPQHF
>TRBV7-9|TRBJ2-7|TRBD1|-
TGTGCCAGCAGCTACCCACAGGGGGCTCCTCGTATCTACGAGCAGTACTTC
CASSYPQGAPRIYEQYF
>TRBV4-1|TRBJ2-3|-|-
TGCGCCAGCAGCCAAGTTGCGGGACAGACAGATACGCAGTATTTT
CASSQVAGQTDTQYF
>TRBV27|TRBJ2-3|-|-
TGTGCCAGCAGTCGGGGGGATACGCAGTATTTT
CASSRGDTQYF